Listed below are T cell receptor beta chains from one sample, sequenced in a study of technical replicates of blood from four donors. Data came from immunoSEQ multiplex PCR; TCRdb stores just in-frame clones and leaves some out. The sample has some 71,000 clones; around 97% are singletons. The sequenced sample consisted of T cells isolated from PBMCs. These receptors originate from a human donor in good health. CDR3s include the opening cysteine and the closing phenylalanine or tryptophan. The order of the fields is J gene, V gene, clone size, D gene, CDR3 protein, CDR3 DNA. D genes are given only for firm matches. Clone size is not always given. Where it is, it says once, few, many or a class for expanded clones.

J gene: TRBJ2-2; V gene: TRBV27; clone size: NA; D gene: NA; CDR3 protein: CASSLGPGHRNTGELFF; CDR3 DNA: TGTGCCAGCAGTTTAGGCCCGGGACACAGGAACACCGGGGAGCTGTTTTTT
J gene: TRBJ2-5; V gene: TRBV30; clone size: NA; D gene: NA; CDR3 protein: CAWSPGKETQYF; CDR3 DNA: TGTGCCTGGAGTCCGGGGAAAGAGACCCAGTACTTC
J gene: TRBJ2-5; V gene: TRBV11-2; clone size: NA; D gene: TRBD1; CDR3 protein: CASSRGTGYQETQYF; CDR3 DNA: TGTGCCAGCAGCCGCGGGACAGGGTACCAAGAGACCCAGTACTTC
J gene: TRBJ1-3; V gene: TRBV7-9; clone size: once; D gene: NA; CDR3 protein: CASRPLRDIQIHF; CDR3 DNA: TGTGCCAGCAGGCCTCTCCGGGACATCCAAATTCATTTT
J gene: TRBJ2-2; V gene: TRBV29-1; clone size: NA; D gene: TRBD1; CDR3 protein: CSVGQGALIGELFF; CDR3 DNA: TGCAGCGTTGGTCAGGGGGCGCTAATCGGGGAGCTGTTTTTT
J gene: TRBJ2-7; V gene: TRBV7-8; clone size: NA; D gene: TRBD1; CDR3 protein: CASSLVSWGQGSQGSYEQYF; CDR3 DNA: TGTGCCAGCAGCTTAGTGTCCTGGGGACAGGGATCTCAAGGGTCCTACGAGCAGTACTTC
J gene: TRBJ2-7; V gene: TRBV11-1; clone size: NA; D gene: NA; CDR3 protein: CASSDRDTTYEQYF; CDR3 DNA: TGTGCCAGCTCGGACCGGGACACCACCTACGAGCAGTACTTC
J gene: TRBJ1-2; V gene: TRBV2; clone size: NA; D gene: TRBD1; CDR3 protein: CASSGTGFYGYTF; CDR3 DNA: TGTGCCAGCAGTGGGACAGGCTTCTATGGCTACACCTTC
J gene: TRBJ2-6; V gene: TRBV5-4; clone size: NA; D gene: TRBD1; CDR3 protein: CASRIQGARGANVLTF; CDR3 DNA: TGTGCCAGCAGAATCCAGGGGGCAAGGGGGGCCAACGTCCTGACTTTC
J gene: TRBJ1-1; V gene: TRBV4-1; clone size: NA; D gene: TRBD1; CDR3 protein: CASSQDWTGNTEAFF; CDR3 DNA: TGCGCCAGCAGCCAAGATTGGACAGGGAACACTGAAGCTTTCTTT
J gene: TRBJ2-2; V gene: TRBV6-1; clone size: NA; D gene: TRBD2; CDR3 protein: CACGLAGVRTGELFF; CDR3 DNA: TGTGCCTGCGGACTAGCGGGAGTGAGGACCGGGGAGCTGTTTTTT
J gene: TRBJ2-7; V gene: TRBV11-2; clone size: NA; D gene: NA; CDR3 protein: CASSLKPGGSYEQYF; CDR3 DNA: TGTGCCAGCAGCTTAAAGCCAGGTGGTTCCTACGAGCAGTACTTC
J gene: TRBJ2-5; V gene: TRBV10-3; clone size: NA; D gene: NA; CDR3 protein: CAISESRGWETQYF; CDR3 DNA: TGTGCCATCAGTGAATCGCGTGGTTGGGAGACCCAGTACTTC
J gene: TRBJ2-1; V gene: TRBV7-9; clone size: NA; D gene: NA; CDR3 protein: CASSLRSRDYNEQFF; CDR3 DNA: TGTGCCAGCAGCTTAAGGAGCAGGGACTACAATGAGCAGTTCTTC
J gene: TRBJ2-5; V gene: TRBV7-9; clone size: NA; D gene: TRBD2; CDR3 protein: CASSYQAGPETQYF; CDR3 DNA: TGTGCCAGCAGTTACCAAGCGGGGCCCGAGACCCAGTACTTC
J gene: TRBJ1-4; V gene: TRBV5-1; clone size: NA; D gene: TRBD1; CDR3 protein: CASSLGQDGEKLFF; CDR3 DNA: TGCGCCAGCAGCTTAGGACAGGATGGTGAAAAACTGTTTTTT
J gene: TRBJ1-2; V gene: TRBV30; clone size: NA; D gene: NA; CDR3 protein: CAWSPIAGYTF; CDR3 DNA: TGTGCCTGGAGTCCTATCGCTGGCTACACCTTC
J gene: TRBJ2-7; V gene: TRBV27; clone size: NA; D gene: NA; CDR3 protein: CASRPPGGEQYF; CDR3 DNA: TGTGCCAGCAGGCCGCCCGGGGGCGAGCAGTACTTC
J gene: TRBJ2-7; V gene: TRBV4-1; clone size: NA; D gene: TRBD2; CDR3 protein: CASSHRTSGGAYEQYF; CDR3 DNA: TGCGCCAGCAGCCACCGGACTAGCGGGGGGGCTTACGAGCAGTACTTC
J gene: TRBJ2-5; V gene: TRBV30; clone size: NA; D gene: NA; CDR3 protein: CAWKASGETQYF; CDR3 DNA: TGTGCCTGGAAGGCAAGCGGGGAGACCCAGTACTTC
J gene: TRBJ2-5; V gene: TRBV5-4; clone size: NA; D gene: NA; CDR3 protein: CASSLYGETQYF; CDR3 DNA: TGTGCCAGCAGCTTGTACGGGGAGACCCAGTACTTC
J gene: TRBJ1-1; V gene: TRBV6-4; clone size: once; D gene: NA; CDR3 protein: CASSDSGGTEAFF; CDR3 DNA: TGTGCCAGCAGTGACTCCGGGGGTACTGAAGCTTTCTTT
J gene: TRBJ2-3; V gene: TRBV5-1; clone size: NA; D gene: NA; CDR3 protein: CASLLGYGTQYF; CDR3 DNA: TGCGCCAGCCTGCTAGGTTATGGTACGCAGTATTTT
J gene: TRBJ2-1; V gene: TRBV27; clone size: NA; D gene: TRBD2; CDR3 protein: CASRHNSGSVRYNEQFF; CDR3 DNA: TGTGCCAGCAGGCATAATAGCGGGAGCGTTAGGTACAATGAGCAGTTCTTC
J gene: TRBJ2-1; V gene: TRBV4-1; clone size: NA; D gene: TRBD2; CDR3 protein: CASSHSIATSGRLGNEQFF; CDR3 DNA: TGCGCCAGCAGCCATTCAATTGCGACTAGCGGGAGACTCGGGAATGAGCAGTTCTTC
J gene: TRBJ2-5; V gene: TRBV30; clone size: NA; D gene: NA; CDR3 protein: CAWSVIQQETQYF; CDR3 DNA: TGTGCCTGGAGTGTTATACAGCAGGAGACCCAGTACTTC
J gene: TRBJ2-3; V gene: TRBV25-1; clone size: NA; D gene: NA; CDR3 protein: CASKDAGDTQYF; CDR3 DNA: TGTGCCAGCAAAGATGCCGGAGATACGCAGTATTTT
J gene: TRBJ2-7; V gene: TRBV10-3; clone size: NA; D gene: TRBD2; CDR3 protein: CAITQRRTSGGASYEQYF; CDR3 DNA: TGTGCCATCACCCAACGGAGGACTAGCGGGGGGGCGTCCTACGAGCAGTACTTC
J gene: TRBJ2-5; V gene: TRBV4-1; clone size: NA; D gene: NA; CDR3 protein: CASSQAISGETQYF; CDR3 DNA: TGCGCCAGCAGCCAAGCGATTTCCGGGGAGACCCAGTACTTC